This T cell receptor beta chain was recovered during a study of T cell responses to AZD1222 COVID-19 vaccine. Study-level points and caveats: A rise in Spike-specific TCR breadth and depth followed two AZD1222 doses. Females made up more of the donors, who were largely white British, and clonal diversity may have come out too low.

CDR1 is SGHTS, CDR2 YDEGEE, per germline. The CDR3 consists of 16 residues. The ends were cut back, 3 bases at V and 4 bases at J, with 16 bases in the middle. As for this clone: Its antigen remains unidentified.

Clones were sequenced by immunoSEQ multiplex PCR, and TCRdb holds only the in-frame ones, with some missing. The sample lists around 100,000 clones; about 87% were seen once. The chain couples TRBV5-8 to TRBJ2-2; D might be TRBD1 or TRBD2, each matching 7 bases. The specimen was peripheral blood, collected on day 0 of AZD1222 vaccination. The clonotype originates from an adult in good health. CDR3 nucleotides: TGTGCCAGCAGCTATCAGGGGGGGGTCGGCACCGGGGAGCTGTTTTTT. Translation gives CASSYQGGVGTGELFF.